This T cell receptor beta chain was sequenced in a study of OX40 agonist ivuxolimab in advanced cancers. Study summary: Dose-escalation patients were diagnosed with hepatocellular carcinoma, melanoma, renal cell cancer or head and neck cancer.

Whole-study results and caveats: There was clonal expansion of CD4+ and CD8+ blood T cells by week 6 at 0.1 to 3.0 mg/kg.

Repertoires were generated with immunoSEQ multiplex PCR, while TCRdb's copy carries only in-frame clones and drops some. The sample lists more than 60,000 clones; around 91% were seen once. A word on this clone: Its antigen is unknown.

The origin of this receptor is an adult with an advanced solid tumor such as melanoma, head and neck, liver or kidney cancer. The sample consisted of CD4+ or CD8+ T cells sorted from blood, taken in a trial of the OX40 agonist ivuxolimab.

CDR3 residues: CASRGQGNTEAFF. The CDR3, as DNA: TGTGCCAGTAGGGGACAGGGGAACACTGAAGCTTTCTTT. The chain uses TRBV19 and TRBJ1-1, with 9 bases matching TRBD1. CDR1 and CDR2 (germline): LNHDA, SQIVND (reference sequence). Trimming removed 6 bases from V and 1 base from J; junction bases left unmatched: 0. This CDR3 contains 13 residues.